This TCR beta chain appears in the sequencing data of a study of neoadjuvant anti-PD-1 for oral cavity cancer. Regarding the study as a whole: After neoadjuvant nivolumab, PBMC T cell clonality was significantly higher in non-responders than responders.

CDR3 length equals 16 residues. Losses at the gene ends were 7 bases for V and 8 bases for J; bases not matched to a gene: 14. CDR1 LNHDA and CDR2 SQIVND come from the germline V gene (reference sequence). Described time point: after neoadjuvant nivolumab, at surgical resection. The patients had HPV-negative, locally advanced oral cavity squamous cell carcinoma. Only in-frame clones appear in the TCRdb table, and some are missing; sequencing was by immunoSEQ multiplex PCR. The sample has around 7,500 clones; roughly 70% are singletons. As for this clone: Its antigen is currently unknown.

V and J are TRBV19 and TRBJ2-4; TRBD2 agrees at 10 bases. Sequencing used PBMCs, obtained after nivolumab (anti-PD-1) treatment. This sequence was found in a person aged 40 to 85 with oral cavity squamous cell carcinoma. DNA for the CDR3: TGTGCCAGTAAGGCAGGGCTAGCGGGGGCCATGGACATTCAGTACTTC. It encodes CASKAGLAGAMDIQYF.